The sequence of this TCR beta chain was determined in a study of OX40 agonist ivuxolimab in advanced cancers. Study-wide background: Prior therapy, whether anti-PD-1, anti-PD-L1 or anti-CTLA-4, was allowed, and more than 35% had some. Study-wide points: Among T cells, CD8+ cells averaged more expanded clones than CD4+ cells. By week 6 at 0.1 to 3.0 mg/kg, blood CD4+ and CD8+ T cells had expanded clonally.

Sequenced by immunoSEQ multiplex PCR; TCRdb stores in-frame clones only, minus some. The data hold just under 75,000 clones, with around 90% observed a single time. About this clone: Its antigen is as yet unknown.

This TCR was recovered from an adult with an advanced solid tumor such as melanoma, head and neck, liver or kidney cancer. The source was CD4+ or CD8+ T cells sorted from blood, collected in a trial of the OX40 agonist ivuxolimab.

CDR3 bases: TGTGCCAGCAGTGATTTGGGGGGCTACACCTTC. Translation: CASSDLGGYTF. The chain uses TRBV2 and TRBJ1-2; D gene ambiguous. The ends were cut back, 3 bases at V and 8 bases at J, with 7 bases in the middle. Germline V gene lookup returns CDR1 SNHLY and CDR2 FYNNEI. The CDR3 loop spans 11 amino acids.